This TCR beta chain was identified during a study of post-analysis software for immune sequencing data. Across the whole study: In terms of disease course, relapsing-remitting, secondary progressive and progressive-relapsing multiple sclerosis were included. Whole-study findings and limits: Among multiple sclerosis patients, normalized Chao1 diversity was significantly below that of controls. Those samples that were prepared in the same batch co-clustered strongly by F measure. Comparison of patients with controls showed about 5 TRBV segments more frequent in patients, TRBV5-6, TRBV5-1 and TRBV20-1 among them.

Unique molecular identifiers featured in each of the TCR beta cDNA libraries. Starting from around 0.96 to 9.9 million T cells, the study yielded 500,000 or so cDNA molecules. Via MiXCR, TCRdb re-called the PCR reads, giving one row per CDR3 protein. The sample shows a few hundred thousand distinct CDR3 sequences, around 33% of them seen only once. Germline V lookup: CDR1 MNHEY, CDR2 SMNVEV (reference sequence). The CDR3 contains 15 residues. The V gene lost 8 bases and the J gene lost 6 bases, with 19 bases spanning the gap. Worth noting for this clonotype: Its target is not known.

V is TRBV27 and J is TRBJ1-4; D is perhaps TRBD1 (5 bases). Sequenced: blood. This TCR came from a girl under 18 with multiple sclerosis. CDR3 nucleotides: TGTGCCAGCCGACCGCGGGGCGGCGCGGATGAAAAACTGTTTTTT. Translated, it gives CASRPRGGADEKLFF.